The clone carrying this T cell receptor (beta chain) was detected many times. The antigen remains unidentified. The V segment lost 8 bases and the J segment 4 bases; nucleotides outside the gene matches: 6. From germline, CDR1 is WNHNN and CDR2 SYGVQD (reference sequence). CDR3 length: 13 amino acids. This entry is derived from a study of glioma-infiltrating T cells. TCR alpha and beta CDR3 regions were amplified from RNA using iRepertoire nested multiplex PCR. For one-step reverse transcription and amplification, about 90-450 ng of tissue mRNA or PBMC total RNA was used. TCRdb reprocessed the multiplex PCR reads via MiXCR and lists one record per CDR3 protein. The data hold tens of thousands of distinct CDR3 sequences, with roughly 40% observed a single time. Study-wide findings and caveats: Tissue and blood shared very few CDR3 sequences. Gliomas, especially low-grade, showed above-expected tissue-blood divergence; non-neoplastic patients showed below.

The TCR was taken from a human donor with low-grade glioma or glioblastoma, undergoing nonglioma brain surgery, or in good health (not recorded which). Sequencing used glioma tissue, nonneoplastic brain tissue, or PBMCs (not recorded which). The chain couples TRBV10-1 to TRBJ2-7; 9 bases are a match to TRBD1. CDR3 in DNA: TGCGCCAGCGGGCCGACAGGGGGTTACGAGCAGTACTTC. This encodes CASGPTGGYEQYF.